This T cell receptor (beta chain) was recovered during a study of blood T cell repertoires in COVID-19. The assay was immunoSEQ multiplex PCR, and TCRdb's table has in-frame clones only and misses some. The repertoire has approximately 490,000 clones, 75% to 90% of them found once; the top ten carry under 9.5%. Clinical histories supplied by participants themselves formed the basis of cohort assignment. In Cohort 3, a recovered donor had either two negative PCRs, clearance, or symptom resolution. This CDR3 region has 14 residues. Germline assignment: CDR1 PRHDT and CDR2 FYEKMQ (reference sequence). V was pared by 4 bases and J by 1 base, with 10 bases between.

The source of this sequence is a woman between 55 and 75 years old who had recovered from COVID-19. The V call is TRBV13, the J call TRBJ1-2; a weak D match, TRBD1 (6 bases). Sequenced: PBMCs or T cells enriched from blood (not recorded which). The chain's CDR3 is CASSSGQLNYGYTF. The CDR3 nucleotides read TGTGCCAGCAGCTCTGGACAGCTTAACTATGGCTACACCTTC. Full variable domain (missing parts from reference TRBV13 and TRBJ1-2): AAGVIQSPRHLIKEKRETATLKCYPIPRHDTVYWYQQGPGQDPQFLISFYEKMQSDKGSIPDRFSAQQFSDYHSELNMSSLELGDSALYFCASSSGQLNYGYTFGSGTRLTVV.